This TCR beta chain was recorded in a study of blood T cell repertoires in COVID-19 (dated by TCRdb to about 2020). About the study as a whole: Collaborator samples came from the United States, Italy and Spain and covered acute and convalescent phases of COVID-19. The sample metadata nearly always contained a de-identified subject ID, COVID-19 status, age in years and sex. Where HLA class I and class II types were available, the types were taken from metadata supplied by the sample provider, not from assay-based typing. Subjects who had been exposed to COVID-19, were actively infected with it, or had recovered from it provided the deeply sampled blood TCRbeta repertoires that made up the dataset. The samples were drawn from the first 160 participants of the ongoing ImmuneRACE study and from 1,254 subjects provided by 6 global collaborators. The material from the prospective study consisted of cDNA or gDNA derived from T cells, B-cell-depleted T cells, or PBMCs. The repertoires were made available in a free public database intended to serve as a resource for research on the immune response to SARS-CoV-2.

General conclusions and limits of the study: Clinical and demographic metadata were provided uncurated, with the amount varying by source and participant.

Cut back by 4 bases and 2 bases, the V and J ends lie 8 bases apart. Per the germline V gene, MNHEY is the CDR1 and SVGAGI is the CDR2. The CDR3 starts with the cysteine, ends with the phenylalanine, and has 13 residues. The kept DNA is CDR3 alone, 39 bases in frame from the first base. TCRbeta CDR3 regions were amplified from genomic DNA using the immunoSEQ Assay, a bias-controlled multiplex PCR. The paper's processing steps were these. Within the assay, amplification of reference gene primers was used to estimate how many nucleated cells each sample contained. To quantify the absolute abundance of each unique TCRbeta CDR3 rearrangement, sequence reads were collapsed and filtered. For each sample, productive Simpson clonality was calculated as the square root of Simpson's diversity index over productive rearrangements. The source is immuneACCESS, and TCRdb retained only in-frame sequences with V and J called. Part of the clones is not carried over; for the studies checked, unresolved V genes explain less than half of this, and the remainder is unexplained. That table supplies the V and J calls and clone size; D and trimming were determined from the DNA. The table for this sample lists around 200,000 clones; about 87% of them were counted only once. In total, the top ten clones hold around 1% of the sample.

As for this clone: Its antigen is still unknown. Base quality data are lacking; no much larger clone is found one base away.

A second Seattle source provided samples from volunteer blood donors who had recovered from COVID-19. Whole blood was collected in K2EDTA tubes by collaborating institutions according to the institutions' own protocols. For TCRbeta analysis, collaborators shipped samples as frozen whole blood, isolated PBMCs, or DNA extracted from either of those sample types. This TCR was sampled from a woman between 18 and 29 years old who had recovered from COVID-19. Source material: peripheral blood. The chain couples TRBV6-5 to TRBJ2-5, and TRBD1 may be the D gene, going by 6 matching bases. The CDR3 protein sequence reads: CASSFRGQETQYF. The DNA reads TGTGCCAGCAGTTTCAGGGGTCAAGAGACCCAGTACTTC.